This T cell receptor beta chain was recovered during a study of T cells after yellow fever vaccination. Study-wide context: Each low-cell-number fraction was prepared by means of SMART-Seq v4 Ultra Low Input.

This CDR3 spans 13 amino acids. Trimming shortened V by 1 base and J by 7 bases, and 12 bases separated the two germline ends. From germline, CDR1 is SGHRS and CDR2 YFSETQ. Study results and limitations: Booster samples showed a return of most primary-vaccination clones (around 96% CD4, 70% to 90% CD8). Though weaker, the secondary response peaked faster, on day 5 versus 15.

Researchers made TCR cDNA using 5'RACE template switching, and this step added a universal primer site and UMIs. A single record per CDR3 protein comes from TCRdb applying MiXCR to the 5' RACE reads. This sample has tens of thousands of distinct CDR3 sequences, with around 6.5% found just once. This clonotype was detected only a few times. What it binds is unknown. The V gene is TRBV5-1, the J gene TRBJ2-7; D remains unclear. This clonotype originated in a man younger than 35 who received the YFV17D yellow fever vaccine. The sample was CD8+ T cells sorted from PBMCs, taken 5 days after the first yellow fever vaccination. The CDR3 loop is CASSLLGWEEQYF. CDR3 in DNA: TGCGCCAGCAGCTTGTTGGGCTGGGAAGAGCAGTACTTC.